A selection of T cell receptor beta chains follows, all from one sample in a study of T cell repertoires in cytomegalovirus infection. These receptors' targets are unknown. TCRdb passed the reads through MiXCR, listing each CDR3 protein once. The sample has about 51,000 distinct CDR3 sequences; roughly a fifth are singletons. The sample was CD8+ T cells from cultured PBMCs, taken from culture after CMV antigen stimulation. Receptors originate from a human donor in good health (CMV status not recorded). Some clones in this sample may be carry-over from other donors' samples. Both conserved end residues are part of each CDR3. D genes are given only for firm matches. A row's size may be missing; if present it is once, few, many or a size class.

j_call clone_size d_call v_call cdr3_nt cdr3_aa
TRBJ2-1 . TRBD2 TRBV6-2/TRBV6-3 TGTGCCAGCAGCCTTCTAGCGGTCTACAATGAGCAGTTCTTC CASSLLAVYNEQFF
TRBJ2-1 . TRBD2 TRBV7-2 TGTGCCAGCAGCTTAGCAAGCGGGAGCTCCTACAATGAGCAGTTCTTC CASSLASGSSYNEQFF
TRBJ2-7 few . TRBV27 TGTGCCAGCAGAGGGTCTGGGCTGGCGAGCTCCTACGAGCAGTACTTC CASRGSGLASSYEQYF
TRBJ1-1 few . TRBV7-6 TGTGCCAGCAGCTTAGGGGGAGGTAGGACTGAAGCTTTCTTT CASSLGGGRTEAFF
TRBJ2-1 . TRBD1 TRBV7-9 TGTGCCAGCAGCTCCGGGACAGGGGCGACCTACAATGAGCAGTTCTTC CASSSGTGATYNEQFF
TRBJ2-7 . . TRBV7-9 TGTGCCAGCAGCCCGGCCATCAAGGGCGAGCAGTACTTC CASSPAIKGEQYF
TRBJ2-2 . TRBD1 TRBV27 TGTGCCAGCAGTTTATGGGACAGGGGGCCTCCCGGGGAGCTGTTTTTT CASSLWDRGPPGELFF
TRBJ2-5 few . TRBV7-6 TGTGCCAGCAGTAGGGGGACGCCCTTGGGAGAGACCCAGTACTTC CASSRGTPLGETQYF
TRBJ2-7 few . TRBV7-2 TGTGCCAGCAGCCCGCTCGGGCGTCCTATCTCCTACGAGCAGTACTTC CASSPLGRPISYEQYF
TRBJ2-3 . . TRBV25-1 TGTGCCAGCAGTGACAATACAGCCACAGATACGCAGTATTTT CASSDNTATDTQYF
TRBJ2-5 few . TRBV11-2 TGTGCCAGCAGCTTAGTCGTTTCGGGCTGGAGCCAAGAGACCCAGTACTTC CASSLVVSGWSQETQYF
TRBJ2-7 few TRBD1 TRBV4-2 TGTGCCAGCAGCCATGCTACAGGGGCCTACGAGCAGTACTTC CASSHATGAYEQYF
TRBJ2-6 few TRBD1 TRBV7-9 TGTGCCAGCAGCTATACCGGGACAGGGGGCTCTGGGGCCAACGTCCTGACTTTC CASSYTGTGGSGANVLTF
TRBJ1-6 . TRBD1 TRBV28 TGTGCCAGCAGACATCCGGGACAGGGGAGGCATTCACCCCTCCACTTT CASRHPGQGRHSPLHF
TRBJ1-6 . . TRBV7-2 TGTGCCAGCAGCTTCTCGTGGGGGGGGTCTAATTCACCCCTCCACTTT CASSFSWGGSNSPLHF
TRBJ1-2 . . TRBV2 TGTGCCAGCAGGTCAAGCGGCTATGGCTACACCTTC CASRSSGYGYTF
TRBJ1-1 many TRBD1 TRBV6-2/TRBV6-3 TGTGCCAGCGCATTTTGGGACAGGGGAACTGAAGCTTTCTTT CASAFWDRGTEAFF
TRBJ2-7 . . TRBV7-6 TGTGCCAGCAGCTCCGGTTTGGAAGACGAGCAGTACTTC CASSSGLEDEQYF
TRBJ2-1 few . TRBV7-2 TGTGCCAGCAGCTATCAGGGGTACTACAATGAGCAGTTCTTC CASSYQGYYNEQFF
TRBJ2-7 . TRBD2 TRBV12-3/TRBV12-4 TGTGCCAGCAGTTCGAATAGCGGGACTCCGCGCCCTTACGAGCAGTACTTC CASSSNSGTPRPYEQYF
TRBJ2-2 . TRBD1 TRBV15 TGTGCCACCAGCAGACCCGGACAGGGAAGGACCGGGGAGCTGTTTTTT CATSRPGQGRTGELFF
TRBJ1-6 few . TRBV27 TGTGCCAGCAGTTTCGGCAGGGGTTCACCCCTCCACTTT CASSFGRGSPLHF
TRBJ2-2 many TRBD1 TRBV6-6 TGTGCCAGCAGTTGGACAGGGGAGGCCGGGGAGCTGTTTTTT CASSWTGEAGELFF
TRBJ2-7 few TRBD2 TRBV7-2 TGTGCCAGCAGCGCCCGGGACTATTTCTACGAGCAGTACTTC CASSARDYFYEQYF
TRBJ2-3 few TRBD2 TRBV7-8 TGTGCCAGCAGCTCTTACTCCCCTAGCGGAATCACAGATACGCAGTATTTT CASSSYSPSGITDTQYF
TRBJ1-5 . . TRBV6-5 TGTGCCAGCAGCCTAGGGGGGGAATATCAGCCCCAGCATTTT CASSLGGEYQPQHF
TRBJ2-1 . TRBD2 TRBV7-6 TGTGCCAGCAGCTTGAGAGGGGCGGGAGGGCCCAATGAGCAGTTCTTC CASSLRGAGGPNEQFF
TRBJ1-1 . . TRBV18 TGTGCCAGCTCACCACGAGGGGGGCTTGAAGCTTTCTTT CASSPRGGLEAFF
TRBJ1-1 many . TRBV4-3 TGCGCCAGCAGCCAAATTCTTGAAACTGAAGCTTTCTTT CASSQILETEAFF
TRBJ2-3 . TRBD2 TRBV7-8 TGTGCTATCAGTTTTGGACTAGCGGCCAACACAGATACGCAGTATTTT CAISFGLAANTDTQYF
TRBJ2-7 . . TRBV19 TGTGCCAGCAGCCCCGGCGGGGCCGCGAGCTCCTACGAGCAGTACTTC CASSPGGAASSYEQYF
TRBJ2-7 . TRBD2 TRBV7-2 TGTGCCGGCGGGGAGGGGAACGAGCAGTACTTC CAGGEGNEQYF
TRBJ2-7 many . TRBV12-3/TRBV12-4 TGTGCCAGCAGTTTAGGAGAGAACGAGCAGTACTTC CASSLGENEQYF
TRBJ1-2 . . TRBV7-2 TGTGCCAGCAGCCAGACGACAGGCTATGGCTACACCTTC CASSQTTGYGYTF
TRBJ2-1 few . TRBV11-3 TGTGCCAGCAGCCTATGGAGGGGGGATGAGCAGTTCTTC CASSLWRGDEQFF
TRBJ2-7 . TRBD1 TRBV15 TGTGCCACCAGCAGAGATAGGGGGACAGGTGCCTCCTACGAGCAGTACTTC CATSRDRGTGASYEQYF
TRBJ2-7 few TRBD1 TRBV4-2 TGTGCCAGCAGCCCGCGACAGGGATCCTCCTACGAGCAGTACTTC CASSPRQGSSYEQYF
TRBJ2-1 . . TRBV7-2 TGTGCCAGCAGCTCCCCCTCCTACAATGAGCAGTTCTTC CASSSPSYNEQFF
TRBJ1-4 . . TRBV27 TGTGCCAGCAGTCCACTTGCAACTAATGAAAAACTGTTTTTT CASSPLATNEKLFF
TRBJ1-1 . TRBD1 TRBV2 TGTGCCAGCAGCGGGACAGATTTCACTGAAGCTTTCTTT CASSGTDFTEAFF
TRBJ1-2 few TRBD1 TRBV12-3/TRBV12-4 TGTGCCAGCAGTTTAGGAGGGGGCCTCGGCTACACCTTC CASSLGGGLGYTF
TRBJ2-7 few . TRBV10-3 TGTGCCATCAGTGAGGAGGGCAGAGCCTACGAGCAGTACTTC CAISEEGRAYEQYF
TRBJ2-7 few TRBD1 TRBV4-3 TGCGCCAGCAGCCAAGGACAGGGAGTCTACGAGCAGTACTTC CASSQGQGVYEQYF
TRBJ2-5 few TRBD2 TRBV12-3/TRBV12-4 TGTGCCAGCAGTTTCCGGACTAGCGGAAGAGAGACCCAGTACTTC CASSFRTSGRETQYF
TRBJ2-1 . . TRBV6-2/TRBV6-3 TGTGCCAGCAGTTGGGTAAGGCGCTACAATGAGCAGTTCTTC CASSWVRRYNEQFF